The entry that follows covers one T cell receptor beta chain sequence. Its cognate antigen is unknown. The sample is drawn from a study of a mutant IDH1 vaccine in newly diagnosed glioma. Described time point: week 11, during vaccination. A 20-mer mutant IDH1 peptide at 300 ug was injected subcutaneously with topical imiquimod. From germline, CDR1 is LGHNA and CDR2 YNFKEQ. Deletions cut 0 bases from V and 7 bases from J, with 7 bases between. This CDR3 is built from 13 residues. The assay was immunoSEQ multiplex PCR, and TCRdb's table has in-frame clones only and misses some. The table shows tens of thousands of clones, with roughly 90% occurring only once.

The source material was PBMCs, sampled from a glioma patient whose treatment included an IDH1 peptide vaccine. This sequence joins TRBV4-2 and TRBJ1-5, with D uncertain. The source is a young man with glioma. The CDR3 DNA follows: TGTGCCAGCAGCCAAGATCTAATCCAGCCCCAGCATTTT. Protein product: CASSQDLIQPQHF.